These 27 T cell receptor beta chains were sequenced from one sample in a study of response to subunit inactivated influenza vaccine. TCRdb re-called the RT-PCR reads through MiXCR, storing one row per CDR3 protein. Of about 520,000 distinct CDR3 sequences in the sample, roughly 7.9% were seen once. The material was PBMCs from blood, obtained about 23 months after vaccination. The receptors were sampled from a man aged 50 to 69 who received an inactivated influenza vaccine.

This clonotype came up once. V is TRBV7-2 and J is TRBJ2-1; D is uncertain. CDR1 is SGHTA, CDR2 FQGNSA, per germline. Trimming took off 5 bases at V and 6 bases at J, with 11 bases between the two ends. The CDR3 contains 13 residues. The CDR3 here is CASSNPTANEQFF. Here the CDR3 DNA reads TGTGCCAGCAGCAATCCTACGGCCAATGAGCAGTTCTTC.

The chain is built from TRBV10-3 and TRBJ1-1; 8 nucleotides agree with TRBD1. After removal of 4 bases from V and 4 bases from J, the junction contained 5 bases not matched to a gene. Germline assignment: CDR1 ENHRY and CDR2 SYGVKD. This CDR3 spans 14 amino acids. CDR3 DNA: TGTGCCATCAGTGCACAGGACAGGGTCACTGAAGCTTTCTTT. This translates into CAISAQDRVTEAFF.

This clonotype was counted only a few times. J is TRBJ1-1 and V is TRBV12-3 or TRBV12-4; 11 bases fit TRBD1. V lost 6 bases and J lost 4; bases outside the gene matches: 4. The length of the CDR3 is 14 residues. This CDR3 is CASRPGQGVTEAFF. CDR3 DNA sequence: TGTGCCAGCAGGCCGGGACAGGGGGTCACTGAAGCTTTCTTT.

The rearrangement uses TRBV9 and TRBJ1-2; D not certain. Trimming cost V 3 bases and J 7 bases, with 10 bases left between them. This CDR3 region has 12 residues. From germline, CDR1 is SGDLS and CDR2 YYNGEE. CDR3 in amino acids: CASSGPDFGYTF. In DNA form, the CDR3 reads TGTGCCAGCAGCGGACCTGACTTTGGCTACACCTTC.

This clonotype was observed a few times. This CDR3 reads CAISHKPKRGTDTQYF. The CDR3 nucleotides read TGTGCCATCAGTCACAAACCAAAAAGGGGCACAGATACGCAGTATTTT. This chain uses TRBV10-3 with TRBJ2-3; D not certain. This CDR3 spans 16 amino acids. The germline V gene has CDR1 ENHRY and CDR2 SYGVKD. The ends were cut back, 5 bases at V and 1 base at J, with 16 bases in the middle.

In its sample, this clonotype was seen a few times. The chain has TRBV27 and TRBJ2-5; D uncertain. With 9 bases removed from V and 1 base from J, the gap between germline ends came to 12 bases. Germline V gene lookup returns CDR1 MNHEY and CDR2 SMNVEV (reference sequence). The CDR3 is made up of 13 amino acids. The CDR3 loop reads CARGPGGQETQYF. CDR3 nucleotide sequence: TGTGCCAGGGGTCCGGGCGGCCAAGAGACCCAGTACTTC.

Turning to this clonotype: A read error is possible here, since a much larger clone lies one base away. This chain connects TRBV9 to TRBJ2-7; tentatively, D is TRBD2 (7 bases). This CDR3 contains 13 residues. The germline V gene has CDR1 SGDLS and CDR2 YYNGEE. V dropped 3 bases and J dropped 8 bases, with 15 bases sitting between them. The CDR3 spells CASSATGRGQQYF. In DNA form, the CDR3 reads TGTGCCAGCAGCGCTACAGGGAGGGGCCAGCAGTACTTC. Full variable domain (missing parts from reference TRBV9 and TRBJ2-7): DSGVTQTPKHLITATGQRVTLRCSPRSGDLSVYWYQQSLDQGLQFLIQYYNGEERAKGNILERFSAQQFPDLHSELNLSSLELGDSALYFCASSATGRGQQYFGPGTRLTVT.

This clonotype has just a few counts. The chain combines TRBV4-1 with TRBJ2-5; D unresolved. Between the trimmed V and J ends, which lost 1 base and 2 bases, there was a span of 8 bases. Germline V lookup: CDR1 MGHRA, CDR2 YSYEKL. The CDR3 is 14 amino acids. The CDR3: CASSQVPAQETQYF. CDR3 sequence (DNA): TGCGCCAGCAGCCAAGTGCCTGCGCAAGAGACCCAGTACTTC.

Many counts were recorded for this clonotype. CDR3 protein: CASSLGGTSYINEQFF. CDR3 in DNA: TGTGCCAGCAGCTTAGGCGGGACTAGCTATATAAATGAGCAGTTCTTC. The chain carries TRBV7-2 and TRBJ2-1; 9 bases map to TRBD2. Germline V gives CDR1 SGHTA, CDR2 FQGNSA. With 1 base clipped from V and 7 bases from J, the junction kept 8 bases outside the gene matches. The CDR3 length is 16 residues.

This clonotype occurred many times. Here the CDR3 DNA reads TGTGCCAGCCTACACGGGACGGGGAACACTGAAGCTTTCTTT. The encoded protein is CASLHGTGNTEAFF. The chain combines TRBV12-3 or TRBV12-4 with TRBJ1-1; D might be TRBD1 (5 bases). Trimming removed 8 bases at V and 1 base at J, with 14 bases between. The CDR3 consists of 14 residues.

V is TRBV12-3 or TRBV12-4 and J is TRBJ2-4; 12 positions match TRBD2. The CDR3 contains 18 residues. Trimming at V came to 1 base and at J to 8 bases, leaving 12 bases not matched to a gene. CDR3 loop: CASSLGLAGAKLWDIQYF. CDR3 nucleotide sequence: TGTGCCAGCAGTTTAGGACTAGCGGGAGCCAAGTTGTGGGACATTCAGTACTTC.

Many counts were recorded for this clonotype. The chain joins TRBV29-1 to TRBJ2-3, with D unresolved. CDR3 size: 10 residues. V was clipped by 7 bases and J by 6 bases, with 8 bases between them. Germline CDR1 reads SQVTM; CDR2 reads ANQGSEA. For the CDR3, the DNA is TGCAGCGCTGGACCCGATACGCAGTATTTT. Its translation: CSAGPDTQYF.

The chain couples TRBV27 to TRBJ2-5, with a possible D match to TRBD2 (5 bases). CDR1 is MNHEY and CDR2 is SMNVEV in the germline V gene (reference sequence). Trimming left V 6 bases short and J 0 bases short, with 11 bases between. The CDR3 is made up of 14 amino acids. CDR3 sequence reads: CASRTGLYQETQYF. CDR3 nucleotides: TGTGCCAGCAGAACTGGACTGTACCAAGAGACCCAGTACTTC.

Many counts were recorded for this clonotype. The rearrangement links TRBV28 to TRBJ2-2; D gene ambiguous. With 2 bases removed from V and 3 bases from J, the gap between germline ends came to 7 bases. Germline V CDR1 and CDR2: MDHEN, SYDVKM. The CDR3 is 14 residues long. The CDR3 bases are TGTGCCAGCAGTTTAGGCGTTGACACCGGGGAGCTGTTTTTT. Translating gives CASSLGVDTGELFF.

The table lists this clonotype with a few counts. The chain is built from TRBV11-2 and TRBJ2-5; D is possibly TRBD1 (6 bases). Germline CDR1 reads SGHAT; CDR2 reads FQNNGV. The V end was cut by 2 bases, the J end by 4 bases, with 11 bases between. This CDR3 is 14 amino acids long. In DNA form, the CDR3 reads TGTGCCAGCAGCTTATTCCCAGGGGCAGAGACCCAGTACTTC. The encoded protein is CASSLFPGAETQYF.

This clonotype was seen ten or more times. The V and J genes are TRBV4-3 and TRBJ1-6, with D maybe TRBD1 (5 bases). Looked up from germline, CDR1 is LGHNA and CDR2 is YSLEER. Trimming left V 0 bases short and J 1 base short, with 10 bases between. The CDR3 has 17 amino acids. Written as DNA, the CDR3 is TGCGCCAGCAGCCAAGAGGTTGGGGGGTCCTATAATTCACCCCTCCACTTT. The encoded protein is CASSQEVGGSYNSPLHF.

Only a few counts were recorded for this clonotype. The chain has TRBV5-1 and TRBJ2-1, with D perhaps TRBD1 (6 bases). The V gene's germline CDR1 is SGHRS and CDR2 YFSETQ. Trimming took 4 bases from V and 1 from J, leaving 12 bases between them. This CDR3 comprises 15 residues. The CDR3 region is CASSPATGSYNEQFF. CDR3 DNA: TGCGCCAGCAGCCCCGCGACAGGATCCTACAATGAGCAGTTCTTC.

The V call is TRBV20-1, the J call TRBJ2-2, with TRBD1 identical over 12 bases. Trimming removed 6 bases from V and 0 bases from J; junction bases left unmatched: 11. Per germline, CDR1 DFQATT and CDR2 SNEGSKA (reference sequence). The CDR3 is 18 amino acids. CDR3 sequence: CSALGGDRGPPNTGELFF. The DNA for the CDR3 is TGCAGTGCCCTAGGCGGGGACAGGGGGCCCCCGAACACCGGGGAGCTGTTTTTT.

This clonotype has at least ten counts. The J gene is TRBJ2-1, the V gene TRBV10-2; D call uncertain. Germline values: CDR1 WSHSY, CDR2 SAAADI. The CDR3 has 13 amino acids. V lost 9 bases to trimming and J lost 1 base, with 10 bases between them. The CDR3 spells CASSPESYNEQFF. CDR3 nucleotides: TGCGCCAGTAGCCCCGAGTCCTACAATGAGCAGTTCTTC.

This clonotype occurred many times. This sequence joins TRBV20-1 and TRBJ1-1; D remains ambiguous. Trimming left V 3 bases short and J 1 base short, with 9 bases between. This CDR3 is 13 amino acids long. Germline V gene lookup returns CDR1 DFQATT and CDR2 SNEGSKA (reference sequence). The CDR3 protein is CSARGVGNTEAFF. CDR3 DNA sequence: TGCAGTGCTAGGGGCGTCGGGAACACTGAAGCTTTCTTT.

The CDR3 nucleotides are TGTGCCAGCAGCGTAGGGGGTAGCGGGGGGACCACAGATACGCAGTATTTT. Translating it yields CASSVGGSGGTTDTQYF. The genes are TRBV9 and TRBJ2-3; 10 bases line up with TRBD2. Germline assignment: CDR1 SGDLS and CDR2 YYNGEE. J gave up 2 bases and V 0 bases, and 6 bases lay outside the gene matches. This CDR3 is built from 17 residues. The entire variable domain, with the rest obtained from reference TRBV9 and TRBJ2-3, is as follows: DSGVTQTPKHLITATGQRVTLRCSPRSGDLSVYWYQQSLDQGLQFLIQYYNGEERAKGNILERFSAQQFPDLHSELNLSSLELGDSALYFCASSVGGSGGTTDTQYFGPGTRLTVL.

This clonotype has ten or more counts. This chain joins TRBV7-9 and TRBJ2-2; D is uncertain. The CDR3 loop spans 12 amino acids. The V end lost 2 bases, the J end lost 5 bases, and 3 bases lay between the germline ends. Per the germline V gene, CDR1 is SEHNR and CDR2 is FQNEAQ (reference sequence). Here the CDR3 DNA reads TGTGCCAGCAGCTTAATTACCGGGGAGCTGTTTTTT. It specifies CASSLITGELFF.

This clonotype was seen a handful of times. The chain employs TRBV12-3 or TRBV12-4 and TRBJ2-4; 12 bases map to TRBD2. This CDR3 has 19 residues. V shed 3 bases and J 0 bases; nucleotides not matched to a gene: 9. CDR3 residues: CASSLFWTSGKIAKNIQYF. The CDR3 DNA sequence: TGTGCCAGCAGTTTGTTTTGGACTAGCGGGAAAATAGCCAAAAACATTCAGTACTTC.

The rearrangement links TRBV20-1 to TRBJ2-7; D might be TRBD1 (6 bases). The ends were cut back, 4 bases at V and 5 bases at J, with 18 bases in the middle. Germline V gene sequence: CDR1 DFQATT, CDR2 SNEGSKA (reference sequence). There are 14 residues in the CDR3. The CDR3 DNA sequence: TGCAGTGCTAAATGGAGAGGGAAGGGGGACGAGCAGTACTTC. It codes for CSAKWRGKGDEQYF.

The chain recombines TRBV6-2 or TRBV6-3 with TRBJ2-1, with TRBD2 matching 9 bases. J gave up 7 bases and V 0 bases, and 13 bases lay outside the gene matches. The germline V gene encodes CDR1 MNHEY and CDR2 SVGEGT. The CDR3 is 18 residues long. CDR3 protein: CASSYSTSSGRARNEQFF. Here the CDR3 DNA reads TGTGCCAGCAGTTACTCGACTAGTAGCGGGAGAGCCAGGAATGAGCAGTTCTTC.

V gene TRBV9 combines with J gene TRBJ2-7; 11 bases match TRBD2. Losses at the gene ends were 0 bases for V and 4 bases for J; bases not matched to a gene: 6. CDR3 size: 16 residues. Germline assignment: CDR1 SGDLS and CDR2 YYNGEE. This chain's CDR3 is CASSVAGTSGFYEQYF. The DNA for the CDR3 is TGTGCCAGCAGCGTAGCCGGGACTAGCGGATTTTACGAGCAGTACTTC.

This clonotype was seen a few times. J is TRBJ2-3 and V is TRBV24-1; D is unresolved. This CDR3 has 13 amino acids. Trimming took 7 bases from V and 4 from J, leaving 11 bases between them. The germline CDR1 and CDR2 sequences are KGHDR and SFDVKD. The CDR3 reads CATSWGWADTQYF. In DNA form, the CDR3 reads TGTGCCACCAGCTGGGGATGGGCAGATACGCAGTATTTT.